A selection of T cell receptor beta chains follows, all from one sample in a study of T cells in Graves' hyperthyroidism and ophthalmopathy. One entry per CDR3 protein, called by TCRdb with MiXCR from the multiplex PCR reads. The sample includes some 300,000 distinct CDR3 sequences, around 19% of them seen just once. The sequenced material came from blood. These receptors originate from a man aged 50 or older with Graves' ophthalmopathy. Each CDR3 is given with its conserved first and last residue. Each record gives: CDR3 DNA, CDR3 protein, V gene, J gene, clone size, D gene. The D gene is left open where the match is weak. For some rows the clone size is stated as once, few or many, or as a class when expanded; others skip it.

CDR3 DNA: TGTGCCAGCAGTTTAGCGGCCCACTATGGCTACACCTTC; CDR3 protein: CASSLAAHYGYTF; V gene: TRBV28; J gene: TRBJ1-2; clone size: .; D gene: .
CDR3 DNA: TGTGCCAGCAGCTTAAGTTGGCAAGAGACCCAGTACTTC; CDR3 protein: CASSLSWQETQYF; V gene: TRBV7-2; J gene: TRBJ2-5; clone size: .; D gene: .
CDR3 DNA: TGTGCCAGCAGTTACAGAGTTCTTCCGGGTACGCAGTATTTT; CDR3 protein: CASSYRVLPGTQYF; V gene: TRBV6-2/TRBV6-3; J gene: TRBJ2-3; clone size: few; D gene: .
CDR3 DNA: TGTGCCAGCAGCCTAAGAGGACAGGGGCCCCACTATGGCTACACCTTC; CDR3 protein: CASSLRGQGPHYGYTF; V gene: TRBV4-2; J gene: TRBJ1-2; clone size: .; D gene: TRBD1
CDR3 DNA: TGTGCCAGCAGTTTAAGACTGGGACAGGGGGCGTACTATGGCTACACCTTC; CDR3 protein: CASSLRLGQGAYYGYTF; V gene: TRBV28; J gene: TRBJ1-2; clone size: many; D gene: TRBD1
CDR3 DNA: TGTGCCAGCACGGGGACTCTCGAGACCGGGGAGCTGTTTTTT; CDR3 protein: CASTGTLETGELFF; V gene: TRBV28; J gene: TRBJ2-2; clone size: many; D gene: .
CDR3 DNA: TGTGCCAGCAGTCCGGGACCGACAGGTGTGGGTGGCTACACCTTC; CDR3 protein: CASSPGPTGVGGYTF; V gene: TRBV11-2; J gene: TRBJ1-2; clone size: many; D gene: .
CDR3 DNA: TGTGCCATCAGTGGTCCGGGCGATCAGCCCCAGCATTTT; CDR3 protein: CAISGPGDQPQHF; V gene: TRBV10-3; J gene: TRBJ1-5; clone size: once; D gene: .
CDR3 DNA: TGTGCCAGCAGTATGTCTACTACTAATGAAAAACTGTTTTTT; CDR3 protein: CASSMSTTNEKLFF; V gene: TRBV28; J gene: TRBJ1-4; clone size: few; D gene: .
CDR3 DNA: TGTGCCAGCAGCTACGCGGGCGACTCAGGGAAAGACTATGGCTACACCTTC; CDR3 protein: CASSYAGDSGKDYGYTF; V gene: TRBV7-8; J gene: TRBJ1-2; clone size: few; D gene: .
CDR3 DNA: TGTGCCAGCAGTTCCCGGGCCACAGATACGCAGTATTTT; CDR3 protein: CASSSRATDTQYF; V gene: TRBV27; J gene: TRBJ2-3; clone size: .; D gene: .
CDR3 DNA: TGTGCCAGCAGCGGACAGGGGGCGCGGAACACCGGGGAGCTGTTTTTT; CDR3 protein: CASSGQGARNTGELFF; V gene: TRBV6-1; J gene: TRBJ2-2; clone size: many; D gene: TRBD1
CDR3 DNA: TGTGCCAGCAGTTTGTACCCCCCCTTGGACAGGGAGGACTATGGCTACACCTTC; CDR3 protein: CASSLYPPLDREDYGYTF; V gene: TRBV12-3/TRBV12-4; J gene: TRBJ1-2; clone size: .; D gene: TRBD1
CDR3 DNA: TGTGCCAGCAGCCCCCTACGTGGCGGGGTCTCCTACAATGAGCAGTTCTTC; CDR3 protein: CASSPLRGGVSYNEQFF; V gene: TRBV7-3; J gene: TRBJ2-1; clone size: .; D gene: .
CDR3 DNA: TGTGCCACCAGTGATCGTCTAGCGGGAGGGGGCTACGAGCAGTACTTC; CDR3 protein: CATSDRLAGGGYEQYF; V gene: TRBV24-1; J gene: TRBJ2-7; clone size: .; D gene: TRBD2
CDR3 DNA: TGTGCCAGCAGCTTAGGGGGAAGCGGGAGAGAGACCCAGTACTTC; CDR3 protein: CASSLGGSGRETQYF; V gene: TRBV13; J gene: TRBJ2-5; clone size: many; D gene: TRBD2
CDR3 DNA: TGTGCCAGCAGTCCTCCGGGGACAGGGTACGAGCAGTACTTC; CDR3 protein: CASSPPGTGYEQYF; V gene: TRBV28; J gene: TRBJ2-7; clone size: many; D gene: TRBD1
CDR3 DNA: TGCGCCAGCAGCTTGGGTAATAACTATGGCTACACCTTC; CDR3 protein: CASSLGNNYGYTF; V gene: TRBV5-1; J gene: TRBJ1-2; clone size: .; D gene: .
CDR3 DNA: TGTGCCAGCAGTTTATTCGGGATTTCCGAGGGGGGGACGCAGTATTTT; CDR3 protein: CASSLFGISEGGTQYF; V gene: TRBV28; J gene: TRBJ2-3; clone size: many; D gene: .
CDR3 DNA: TGTGCCAGCACCCGGACAGGGCGGAACCCGAACACTGAAGCTTTCTTT; CDR3 protein: CASTRTGRNPNTEAFF; V gene: TRBV28; J gene: TRBJ1-1; clone size: many; D gene: TRBD1
CDR3 DNA: TGTGCCACCAGCAGAAACACAGGGAGTTGGGCAGATACGCAGTATTTT; CDR3 protein: CATSRNTGSWADTQYF; V gene: TRBV15; J gene: TRBJ2-3; clone size: .; D gene: .
CDR3 DNA: TGTGCCAGCTCAGACAGGGTTCCAACTTCCGGGGCCAACGTCCTGACTTTC; CDR3 protein: CASSDRVPTSGANVLTF; V gene: TRBV18; J gene: TRBJ2-6; clone size: many; D gene: TRBD1
CDR3 DNA: TGTGCCACCAGTGACAGACCTAGCACAGATACGCAGTATTTT; CDR3 protein: CATSDRPSTDTQYF; V gene: TRBV24-1; J gene: TRBJ2-3; clone size: .; D gene: .
CDR3 DNA: TGTGCCACCTATAGCGGTGATAACACCGGGGAGCTGTTTTTT; CDR3 protein: CATYSGDNTGELFF; V gene: TRBV6-2/TRBV6-3; J gene: TRBJ2-2; clone size: .; D gene: .
CDR3 DNA: TGTGCCAGCAGCTCTGGACTAGCGGGAGAAGATACGCAGTATTTT; CDR3 protein: CASSSGLAGEDTQYF; V gene: TRBV11-3; J gene: TRBJ2-3; clone size: many; D gene: TRBD2
CDR3 DNA: TGTGCCACCCTTGAGGTAACCTACGAGCAGTACTTC; CDR3 protein: CATLEVTYEQYF; V gene: TRBV28; J gene: TRBJ2-7; clone size: many; D gene: .
CDR3 DNA: TGCGCCAGCAGCTCAGCGGGGCCGAGAGAGACCCAGTACTTC; CDR3 protein: CASSSAGPRETQYF; V gene: TRBV5-1; J gene: TRBJ2-5; clone size: many; D gene: TRBD2
CDR3 DNA: TGCGCCAGCAGCTTAGGACAAGACCGATACATTAAGGGGACCCAGTACTTC; CDR3 protein: CASSLGQDRYIKGTQYF; V gene: TRBV5-1; J gene: TRBJ2-5; clone size: once; D gene: .
CDR3 DNA: TGTGCCAGCAGTGAATCCCGAGACGGGGGCTACACCTTC; CDR3 protein: CASSESRDGGYTF; V gene: TRBV25-1; J gene: TRBJ1-2; clone size: .; D gene: .
CDR3 DNA: TGTGCCACCGAGCGGGGCAGCTCCTACAATGAGCAGTTCTTC; CDR3 protein: CATERGSSYNEQFF; V gene: TRBV10-3; J gene: TRBJ2-1; clone size: few; D gene: TRBD2
CDR3 DNA: TGTGCCAGCAGCCAAGACCAGAGGAATCGGTTCTTC; CDR3 protein: CASSQDQRNRFF; V gene: TRBV3-1; J gene: TRBJ2-1; clone size: once; D gene: .
CDR3 DNA: TGTGCCAGCAGCCAACTTCCCCCCACTGACAGGGGGATCTCCTACGAGCAGTACTTC; CDR3 protein: CASSQLPPTDRGISYEQYF; V gene: TRBV3-1; J gene: TRBJ2-7; clone size: many; D gene: TRBD1
CDR3 DNA: TGTGCCAGCAGTTTAACGACAAGCGCTGGAAACACCATATATTTT; CDR3 protein: CASSLTTSAGNTIYF; V gene: TRBV12-3/TRBV12-4; J gene: TRBJ1-3; clone size: .; D gene: .
CDR3 DNA: TGTGCCAGCAGCCCAGAGGGGAGCTCCTATAATTCACCCCTCCACTTT; CDR3 protein: CASSPEGSSYNSPLHF; V gene: TRBV9; J gene: TRBJ1-6; clone size: few; D gene: .
CDR3 DNA: TGTGCCAGCAGGCCCTCCGGGACAGGTTACAATGAGCAGTTCTTC; CDR3 protein: CASRPSGTGYNEQFF; V gene: TRBV28; J gene: TRBJ2-1; clone size: many; D gene: TRBD1
CDR3 DNA: TGTGCCAGCAGCCGGGGGACAGAAGTCTCCTACGAGCAGTACTTC; CDR3 protein: CASSRGTEVSYEQYF; V gene: TRBV28; J gene: TRBJ2-7; clone size: few; D gene: .
CDR3 DNA: TGTGCCAGCAGCTTAGGGGGGGCGGAGGTGTACGAGCAGTACTTC; CDR3 protein: CASSLGGAEVYEQYF; V gene: TRBV11-2; J gene: TRBJ2-7; clone size: many; D gene: .
CDR3 DNA: TGCAGTGCCCCCGACGGGACCCTCCAACGGCAGTACTTC; CDR3 protein: CSAPDGTLQRQYF; V gene: TRBV20-1; J gene: TRBJ2-7; clone size: few; D gene: .
CDR3 DNA: TGCGCCAGCAGCCAAGATCGTCGTTCTCTCGGGGACAGGGGTGGATCTAATGAAAAACTGTTTTTT; CDR3 protein: CASSQDRRSLGDRGGSNEKLFF; V gene: TRBV4-1; J gene: TRBJ1-4; clone size: few; D gene: TRBD1
CDR3 DNA: TGCGCCAGCAGCGTAGAGGATGGGTTTCGCTACGAGCAGTACTTC; CDR3 protein: CASSVEDGFRYEQYF; V gene: TRBV5-1; J gene: TRBJ2-7; clone size: .; D gene: .
CDR3 DNA: TGTGCCAGCAGTGCAGGGCTGAATTCACCCCTCCACTTT; CDR3 protein: CASSAGLNSPLHF; V gene: TRBV6-1; J gene: TRBJ1-6; clone size: few; D gene: .
CDR3 DNA: TGTGCCAGTAGTATAGGCCTTTCCTCCAATGAGCAGTTCTTC; CDR3 protein: CASSIGLSSNEQFF; V gene: TRBV19; J gene: TRBJ2-1; clone size: .; D gene: .
CDR3 DNA: TGTGCCTGGAGTGTAGGATGGGGGACTAGCAATCAGCCCCAGCATTTT; CDR3 protein: CAWSVGWGTSNQPQHF; V gene: TRBV30; J gene: TRBJ1-5; clone size: few; D gene: .
CDR3 DNA: TGTGCCAGCAGTCAAGGCGGGAGGGCCTTCAATGAGCAGTTCTTC; CDR3 protein: CASSQGGRAFNEQFF; V gene: TRBV28; J gene: TRBJ2-1; clone size: many; D gene: TRBD2
CDR3 DNA: TGTGCCAGCAGCTTAAAACCTAGCGGGAGAGGGGAGCTGTTTTTT; CDR3 protein: CASSLKPSGRGELFF; V gene: TRBV7-3; J gene: TRBJ2-2; clone size: few; D gene: TRBD2
CDR3 DNA: TGTGCCAGCAGACCAACTAGCGGGAACACCGGGGAGCTGTTTTTT; CDR3 protein: CASRPTSGNTGELFF; V gene: TRBV5-5; J gene: TRBJ2-2; clone size: few; D gene: TRBD2
CDR3 DNA: TGCAGTGCCAACTCCGGGACAGCGCCGAGTAGCCCCTACAATGAGCAGTTCTTC; CDR3 protein: CSANSGTAPSSPYNEQFF; V gene: TRBV20-1; J gene: TRBJ2-1; clone size: .; D gene: TRBD1
CDR3 DNA: TGCGCCAGCGCTGCGAACGCCGGAGCTAACTATGGCTACACCTTC; CDR3 protein: CASAANAGANYGYTF; V gene: TRBV5-1; J gene: TRBJ1-2; clone size: many; D gene: .
CDR3 DNA: TGCAGTGCTACTGTCGGACTAGGATCCGGGGAGCTGTTTTTT; CDR3 protein: CSATVGLGSGELFF; V gene: TRBV20-1; J gene: TRBJ2-2; clone size: many; D gene: TRBD2
CDR3 DNA: TGTGCCAGCAGTTTATTGGGACCTCCTTACGAGCAGTACTTC; CDR3 protein: CASSLLGPPYEQYF; V gene: TRBV28; J gene: TRBJ2-7; clone size: few; D gene: .
CDR3 DNA: TGTGCCAGCAGTTTCGAGGGGCAGCGGGCAGATACGCAGTATTTT; CDR3 protein: CASSFEGQRADTQYF; V gene: TRBV12-3/TRBV12-4; J gene: TRBJ2-3; clone size: few; D gene: .
CDR3 DNA: TGTGCCAGTACCGCCGGGACGGGGGCGCGGGATACGCAGTATTTT; CDR3 protein: CASTAGTGARDTQYF; V gene: TRBV19; J gene: TRBJ2-3; clone size: few; D gene: .
CDR3 DNA: TGCAGTGCTCCGGGACTAGCGGGAGGGCCTCGCCAAGAGACCCAGTACTTC; CDR3 protein: CSAPGLAGGPRQETQYF; V gene: TRBV20-1; J gene: TRBJ2-5; clone size: .; D gene: TRBD2
CDR3 DNA: TGTGCCAGCAGCTACGGACTAGCGGAGAGCTCCTACAATGAGCAGTTCTTC; CDR3 protein: CASSYGLAESSYNEQFF; V gene: TRBV3-1; J gene: TRBJ2-1; clone size: many; D gene: TRBD2
CDR3 DNA: TGTGCCAGTAGTATAAGGTGGGCTAGCGGGGGGCTCACAGATACGCAGTATTTT; CDR3 protein: CASSIRWASGGLTDTQYF; V gene: TRBV19; J gene: TRBJ2-3; clone size: .; D gene: TRBD2
CDR3 DNA: TGTGCCAGCAGTGAACAGGACCGCAATCAGCCCCAGCATTTT; CDR3 protein: CASSEQDRNQPQHF; V gene: TRBV6-1; J gene: TRBJ1-5; clone size: .; D gene: .